This T cell receptor (beta chain) was sequenced in a study of response to subunit inactivated influenza vaccine. V was clipped by 6 bases and J by 4 bases, with 13 bases between them. The CDR3 loop spans 14 amino acids. Study-level findings and limits: It was suggested by the authors that few new T cells are recruited by each seasonal influenza vaccination.

As for this clonotype: The antigen remains unidentified.

TCRdb re-derived calls from the RT-PCR reads in MiXCR, one entry per CDR3 protein. The sample contains approximately 680,000 distinct CDR3 sequences, approximately 15% of which appear only once. The V gene is TRBV12-3 or TRBV12-4, the J gene TRBJ1-5; D might be TRBD1 (5 bases). The TCR was taken from a man between 45 and 60 years old who received an inactivated influenza vaccine. Here the sequenced sample was PBMCs from blood, taken 12 days after vaccination. The CDR3 loop reads CASSPGTDNQPQHF. In nucleotides, the CDR3 is TGTGCCAGCAGCCCCGGGACGGATAATCAGCCCCAGCATTTT.